This TCR beta chain was recorded in a study of cytomegalovirus exposure and HLA in healthy donors. Study outcomes and limitations: The authors enumerated 164 TCR beta chains as linked to cytomegalovirus. In a later analysis, a missense DCLRE1C variant was linked to TCR beta V- and J-gene trimming.

60 Vbeta and 13 Jbeta primers were used in PCR. TCRdb's table, derived via immunoSEQ multiplex PCR, lists solely in-frame clones and lacks some. The profile shows around 300,000 clones, approximately 90% of them singletons. About this clone: What it binds is unknown.

This CDR3 comprises 13 residues. The J segment lost 0 bases and the V segment lost 3 bases, leaving 1 base of the junction unmatched. Germline CDR1 and CDR2: GTSNPN and SVGIG (reference sequence). Sequenced input: PBMCs. This clonotype was sampled from a woman aged 18-29 years in good health and CMV-seronegative. The rearrangement joins TRBV30 to TRBJ1-1; 7 bases map to TRBD1. In DNA form, the CDR3 reads TGTGCCTGGAGGACAGGGATGAACACTGAAGCTTTCTTT. The encoded protein is CAWRTGMNTEAFF.